Sequencing of this T cell receptor (beta chain) was carried out in a study of OX40 agonist ivuxolimab in advanced cancers. Study-level background: Patients enrolled in dose escalation were diagnosed with hepatocellular carcinoma, melanoma, renal cell or head and neck cancer.

The CDR3 is 13 amino acids. Germline V gene sequence: CDR1 MNHNS, CDR2 SASEGT. V lost 7 bases to trimming and J lost 5 bases; unmatched junction nucleotides: 4. Measured with immunoSEQ multiplex PCR; TCRdb has only the in-frame clones, and not every one. This sample yields 90,000 to 100,000 clones, of which roughly nine tenths are seen a single time; over 0.65% belongs to the top ten. Sequencing used CD4+ or CD8+ T cells sorted from blood, obtained in a trial of the OX40 agonist ivuxolimab. This rearrangement joins TRBV6-1 to TRBJ1-5, with 8 bases aligning to TRBD1. The sequence was obtained from an adult with an advanced solid tumor such as melanoma, head and neck, liver or kidney cancer. CDR3 residues: CASKQGAHQPQHF. The CDR3 coding sequence is TGTGCCAGCAAGCAGGGGGCCCATCAGCCCCAGCATTTT.